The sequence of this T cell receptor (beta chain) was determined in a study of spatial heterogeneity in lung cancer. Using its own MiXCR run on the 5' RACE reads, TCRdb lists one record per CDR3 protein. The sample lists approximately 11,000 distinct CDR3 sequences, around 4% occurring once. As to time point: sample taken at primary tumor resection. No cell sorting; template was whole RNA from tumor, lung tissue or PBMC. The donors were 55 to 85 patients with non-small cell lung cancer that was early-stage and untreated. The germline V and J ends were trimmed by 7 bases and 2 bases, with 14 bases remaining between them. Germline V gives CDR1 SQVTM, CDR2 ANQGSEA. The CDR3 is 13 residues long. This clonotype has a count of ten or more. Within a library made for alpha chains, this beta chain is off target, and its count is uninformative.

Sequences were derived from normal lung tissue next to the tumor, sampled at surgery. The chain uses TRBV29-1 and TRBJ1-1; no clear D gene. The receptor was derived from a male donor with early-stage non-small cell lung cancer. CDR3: CSANYGSNTEAFF. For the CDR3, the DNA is TGCAGCGCAAATTATGGGAGTAACACTGAAGCTTTCTTT.